The rows below give T cell receptor beta chains drawn from one sample of a study of blood T cells in healthy people across ages. TCRdb fed the 5' RACE reads into MiXCR, producing one record per CDR3 protein. The profile shows about 900,000 distinct CDR3 sequences, around 62% of them singletons. Sequenced input: blood. The receptors shown here come from a man aged 30 to 45 in good health. Both conserved end residues are part of each CDR3. The D gene is left open where the match is weak. Not all rows give a size; the values are once, few, many and, for expanded clones, a class.

V gene: TRBV4-3
D gene: NA
J gene: TRBJ2-7
clone size: NA
CDR3 DNA: TGCGCCAGCAGCCAATCCGGGACGTCTCAGTACGAGCAGTACTTC
CDR3 protein: CASSQSGTSQYEQYF

V gene: TRBV10-3
D gene: TRBD2
J gene: TRBJ2-2
clone size: NA
CDR3 DNA: TGTGCCATCAGTCCGGGACTAGCGGCCGCCGGGGAGCTGTTTTTT
CDR3 protein: CAISPGLAAAGELFF

V gene: TRBV5-1
D gene: NA
J gene: TRBJ2-1
clone size: NA
CDR3 DNA: TGCGCCAGCAGCATGGGTGGACGGATGTCCTACAATGAGCAGTTCTTC
CDR3 protein: CASSMGGRMSYNEQFF

V gene: TRBV20-1
D gene: NA
J gene: TRBJ1-2
clone size: NA
CDR3 DNA: TGCAGTACGAAAAGGGGAGACCCCCATGGCTACACCTTC
CDR3 protein: CSTKRGDPHGYTF

V gene: TRBV20-1
D gene: TRBD2
J gene: TRBJ2-1
clone size: NA
CDR3 DNA: TGCAGTGCTAGTAGGGCTAGCGGGGCGGACAATGAGCAGTTCTTC
CDR3 protein: CSASRASGADNEQFF

V gene: TRBV20-1
D gene: TRBD1
J gene: TRBJ1-4
clone size: NA
CDR3 DNA: TGCAGTGCTAACAGGGGGTTTAATGAAAAACTGTTTTTT
CDR3 protein: CSANRGFNEKLFF

V gene: TRBV7-2
D gene: TRBD1
J gene: TRBJ2-3
clone size: NA
CDR3 DNA: TGTGCCAGCAGCACCCGACAGGGGCGCACAGATACGCAGTATTTT
CDR3 protein: CASSTRQGRTDTQYF

V gene: TRBV4-1
D gene: NA
J gene: TRBJ2-7
clone size: NA
CDR3 DNA: TGCGCCAGCAGCCAAGCCCCGGGAGCCTACGAGCAGTACTTC
CDR3 protein: CASSQAPGAYEQYF

V gene: TRBV20-1
D gene: TRBD2
J gene: TRBJ2-3
clone size: NA
CDR3 DNA: TGCAGTGCTAAACTAGCGGGGGGCCCGGGAGGCACAGATACGCAGTATTTT
CDR3 protein: CSAKLAGGPGGTDTQYF

V gene: TRBV20-1
D gene: NA
J gene: TRBJ2-1
clone size: NA
CDR3 DNA: TGCAGTGCAACAGCTACTACCTACAATGAGCAGTTCTTC
CDR3 protein: CSATATTYNEQFF

V gene: TRBV19
D gene: TRBD1
J gene: TRBJ2-5
clone size: few
CDR3 DNA: TGTGCCAGTAGTAACGGACAGGGCGGGGAGACCCAGTACTTC
CDR3 protein: CASSNGQGGETQYF

V gene: TRBV14
D gene: NA
J gene: TRBJ2-5
clone size: NA
CDR3 DNA: TGTGCCAGCAGCCAAGACTTTGGACATACGGAGACCCAGTACTTC
CDR3 protein: CASSQDFGHTETQYF

V gene: TRBV2
D gene: TRBD1
J gene: TRBJ2-4
clone size: few
CDR3 DNA: TGTGCCAGCATCGGGACAGAACTTCTAGCCAAAAACATTCAGTACTTC
CDR3 protein: CASIGTELLAKNIQYF